This record concerns one T cell receptor (beta chain) sequence. TCRdb re-analysed the RT-PCR reads in MiXCR, keeping a single row per CDR3 protein. Of roughly 230,000 distinct CDR3 sequences listed, less than 15% are singletons. The record originates from a study of patients and donors after allogeneic stem cell transplantation. Germline CDR1 is LNHDA and CDR2 is SQIVND (reference sequence). After removal of 4 bases from V and 3 bases from J, the junction contained 1 base not matched to a gene. CDR3 size: 15 residues. This TCR came from a human donor who was either an allogeneic HSCT recipient or a stem cell or donor lymphocyte infusion donor (not recorded which). It is not recorded whose cells these are; they may come from a transplant donor. The sample was blood, either unsorted or a sorted T cell fraction (not recorded which). The chain combines TRBV19 with TRBJ2-5; 14 bases match TRBD2. CDR3 bases: TGTGCCAGTAGTAGACTAGCGGGAGGGAAAGAGACCCAGTACTTC. Its translation: CASSRLAGGKETQYF.